This T cell receptor (beta chain) was sequenced during a study of shared clonotypes between healthy human individuals. Some clones are missing from TCRdb's copy, which holds only in-frame ones; the method was immunoSEQ multiplex PCR. This sample has about 480,000 clones, with about three quarters found just once. The CDR3 covers 18 residues. The germline CDR1 and CDR2 sequences are SGHVS and FQNEAQ. V lost 6 bases to trimming and J lost 5 bases; unmatched junction nucleotides: 17. The sequencing input was PBMCs. V is TRBV7-8 and J is TRBJ2-2; 8 bases match TRBD2. The TCR was taken from a woman between 40 and 50 years old in good health. Some clones in this sample may be carry-over from other donors' samples. CDR3 DNA sequence: TGTGCCAGCAGAACACTCCAGAGTCGGGAGGGCGGGACCGGGGAGCTGTTTTTT. Amino acid sequence: CASRTLQSREGGTGELFF.